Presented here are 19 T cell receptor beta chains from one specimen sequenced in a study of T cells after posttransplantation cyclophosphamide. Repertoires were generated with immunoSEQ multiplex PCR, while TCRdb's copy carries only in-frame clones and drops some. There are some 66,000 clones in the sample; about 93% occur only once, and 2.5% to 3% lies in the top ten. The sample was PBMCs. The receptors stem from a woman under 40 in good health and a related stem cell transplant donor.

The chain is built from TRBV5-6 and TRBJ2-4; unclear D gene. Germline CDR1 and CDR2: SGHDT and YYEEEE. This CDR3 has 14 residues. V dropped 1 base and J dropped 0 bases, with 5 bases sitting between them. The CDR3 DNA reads TGTGCCAGCAGCTTGTTGAGAGCCAAAAACATTCAGTACTTC. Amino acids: CASSLLRAKNIQYF.

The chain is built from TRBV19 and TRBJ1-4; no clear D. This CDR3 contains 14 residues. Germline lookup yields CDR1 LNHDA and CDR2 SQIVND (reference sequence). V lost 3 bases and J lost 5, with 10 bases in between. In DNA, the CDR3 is TGTGCCAGTAGTATTTGGACGGTAAATGAAAAACTGTTTTTT. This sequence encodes CASSIWTVNEKLFF.

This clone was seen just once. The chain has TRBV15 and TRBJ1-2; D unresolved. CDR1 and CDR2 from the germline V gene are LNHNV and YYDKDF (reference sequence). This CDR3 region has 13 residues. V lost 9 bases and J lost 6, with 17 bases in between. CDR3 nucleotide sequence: TGTGCCACTTGGATGACGGGAGGAAATGGCTACACCTTC. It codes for CATWMTGGNGYTF.

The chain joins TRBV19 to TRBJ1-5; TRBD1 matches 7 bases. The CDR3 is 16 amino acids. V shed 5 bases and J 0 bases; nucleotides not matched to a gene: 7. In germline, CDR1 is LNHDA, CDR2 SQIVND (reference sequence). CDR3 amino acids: CASSFAQGPSNQPQHF. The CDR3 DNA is TGTGCCAGTAGTTTTGCACAGGGGCCTAGCAATCAGCCCCAGCATTTT.

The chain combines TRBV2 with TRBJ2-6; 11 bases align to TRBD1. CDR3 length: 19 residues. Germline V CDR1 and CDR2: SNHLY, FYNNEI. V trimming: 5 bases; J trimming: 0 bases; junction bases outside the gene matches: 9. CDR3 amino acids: CASSYIGQGAISGANVLTF. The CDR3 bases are TGTGCCAGCAGTTATATAGGACAGGGGGCGATCTCTGGGGCCAACGTCCTGACTTTC.

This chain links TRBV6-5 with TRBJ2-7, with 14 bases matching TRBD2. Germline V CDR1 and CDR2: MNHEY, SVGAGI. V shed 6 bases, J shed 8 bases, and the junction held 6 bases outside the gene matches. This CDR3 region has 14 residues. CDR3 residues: CASRPGLAGDKQYF. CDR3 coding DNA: TGTGCCAGCAGACCGGGACTAGCGGGGGACAAGCAGTACTTC.

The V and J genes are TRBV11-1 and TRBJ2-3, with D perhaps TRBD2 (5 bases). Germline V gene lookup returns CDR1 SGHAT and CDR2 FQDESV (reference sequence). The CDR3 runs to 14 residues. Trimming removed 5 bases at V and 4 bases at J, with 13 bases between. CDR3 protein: CASSTRTGADTQYF. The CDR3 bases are TGTGCCAGCAGCACCCGCACCGGGGCAGATACGCAGTATTTT. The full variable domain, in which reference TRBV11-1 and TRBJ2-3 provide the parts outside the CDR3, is EAEVAQSPRYKITEKSQAVAFWCDPISGHATLYWYRQILGQGPELLVQFQDESVVDDSQLPKDRFSAERLKGVDSTLKIQPAELGDSAMYLCASSTRTGADTQYFGPGTRLTVL.

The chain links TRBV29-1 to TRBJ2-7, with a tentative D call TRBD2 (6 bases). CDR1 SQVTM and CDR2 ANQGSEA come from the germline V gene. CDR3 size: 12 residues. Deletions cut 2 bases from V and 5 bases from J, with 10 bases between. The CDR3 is CSVELVADEQYF. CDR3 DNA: TGCAGCGTTGAATTAGTAGCGGACGAGCAGTACTTC.

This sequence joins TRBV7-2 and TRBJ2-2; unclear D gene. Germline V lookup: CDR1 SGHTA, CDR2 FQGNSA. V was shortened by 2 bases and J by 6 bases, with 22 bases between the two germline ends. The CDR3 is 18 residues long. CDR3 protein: CASSLLKVPGWEPGELFF. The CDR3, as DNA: TGTGCCAGCAGCTTATTAAAGGTGCCAGGTTGGGAACCCGGGGAGCTGTTTTTT.

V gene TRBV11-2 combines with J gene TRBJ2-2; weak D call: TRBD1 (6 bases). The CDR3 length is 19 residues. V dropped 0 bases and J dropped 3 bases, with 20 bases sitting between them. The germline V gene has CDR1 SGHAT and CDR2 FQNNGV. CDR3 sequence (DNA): TGTGCCAGCAGCTTAGATTTTTGGGGCAGGGGATTAGACACCGGGGAGCTGTTTTTT. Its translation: CASSLDFWGRGLDTGELFF. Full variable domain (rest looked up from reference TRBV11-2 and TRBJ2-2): EAGVAQSPRYKIIEKRQSVAFWCNPISGHATLYWYQQILGQGPKLLIQFQNNGVVDDSQLPKDRFSAERLKGVDSTLKIQPAKLEDSAVYLCASSLDFWGRGLDTGELFFGEGSRLTVL.

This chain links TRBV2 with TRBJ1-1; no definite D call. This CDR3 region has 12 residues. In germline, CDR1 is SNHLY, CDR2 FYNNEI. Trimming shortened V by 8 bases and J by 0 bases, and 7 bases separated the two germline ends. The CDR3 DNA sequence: TGTGCCAGCGGATTCATGAACACTGAAGCTTTCTTT. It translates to CASGFMNTEAFF. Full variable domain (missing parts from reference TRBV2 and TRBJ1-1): EPEVTQTPSHQVTQMGQEVILRCVPISNHLYFYWYRQILGQKVEFLVSFYNNEISEKSEIFDDQFSVERPDGSNFTLKIRSTKLEDSAMYFCASGFMNTEAFFGQGTRLTVV.

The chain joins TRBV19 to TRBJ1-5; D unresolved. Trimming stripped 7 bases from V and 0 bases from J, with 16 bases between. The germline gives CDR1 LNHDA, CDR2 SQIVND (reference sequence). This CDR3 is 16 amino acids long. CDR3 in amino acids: CASTSAPVYSNQPQHF. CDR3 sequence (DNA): TGTGCCAGTACCTCAGCGCCGGTTTATAGCAATCAGCCCCAGCATTTT. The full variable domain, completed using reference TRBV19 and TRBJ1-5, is DGGITQSPKYLFRKEGQNVTLSCEQNLNHDAMYWYRQDPGQGLRLIYYSQIVNDFQKGDIAEGYSVSREKKESFPLTVTSAQKNPTAFYLCASTSAPVYSNQPQHFGDGTRLSIL.

The CDR3 reads CASSLVALYNEQFF. In DNA, the CDR3 is TGTGCCAGCAGCTTAGTGGCGTTATACAATGAGCAGTTCTTC. The J gene is TRBJ2-1, the V gene TRBV7-2; D gene uncertain. CDR1 is SGHTA and CDR2 is FQGNSA in the germline V gene. This CDR3 contains 14 residues. V lost 1 base, J lost 4 bases, and 8 bases lay in between.

The DNA for the CDR3 is TGCAGCGTTGGAGGGACAAGTACAATCTCCTACAATGAGCAGTTCTTC. It translates to CSVGGTSTISYNEQFF. The genes are TRBV29-1 and TRBJ2-1, with TRBD1 as a possible D gene (6 bases). The CDR3 is 16 amino acids. Germline CDR1 reads SQVTM; CDR2 reads ANQGSEA. V was trimmed by 4 bases and J by 0 bases, leaving 16 bases between them.

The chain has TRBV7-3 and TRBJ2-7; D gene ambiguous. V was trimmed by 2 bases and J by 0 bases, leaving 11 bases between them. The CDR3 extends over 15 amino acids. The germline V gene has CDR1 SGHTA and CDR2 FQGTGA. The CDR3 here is CASSLHVGSSYEQYF. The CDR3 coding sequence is TGTGCCAGCAGCTTACATGTCGGATCCTCCTACGAGCAGTACTTC.

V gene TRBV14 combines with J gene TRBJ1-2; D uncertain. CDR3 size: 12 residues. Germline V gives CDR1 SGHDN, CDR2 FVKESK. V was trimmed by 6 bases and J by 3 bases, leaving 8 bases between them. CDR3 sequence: CASRGPYYGYTF. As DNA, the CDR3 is TGTGCCAGCAGGGGCCCGTACTATGGCTACACCTTC. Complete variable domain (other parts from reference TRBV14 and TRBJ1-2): EAGVTQFPSHSVIEKGQTVTLRCDPISGHDNLYWYRRVMGKEIKFLLHFVKESKQDESGMPNNRFLAERTGGTYSTLKVQPAELEDSGVYFCASRGPYYGYTFGSGTRLTVV.

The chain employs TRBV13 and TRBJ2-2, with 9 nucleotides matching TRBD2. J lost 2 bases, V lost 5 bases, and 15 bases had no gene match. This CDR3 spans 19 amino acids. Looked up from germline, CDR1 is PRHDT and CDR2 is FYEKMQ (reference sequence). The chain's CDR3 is CASSQPFGAGGPNTGELFF. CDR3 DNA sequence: TGTGCCAGCAGCCAACCTTTTGGTGCGGGGGGGCCTAACACCGGGGAGCTGTTTTTT.

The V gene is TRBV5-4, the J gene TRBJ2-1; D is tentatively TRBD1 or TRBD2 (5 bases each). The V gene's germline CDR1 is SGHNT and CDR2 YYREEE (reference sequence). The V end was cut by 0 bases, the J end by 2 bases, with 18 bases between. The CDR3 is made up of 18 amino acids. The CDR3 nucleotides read TGTGCCAGCAGCTTGGCCATTAATCCCGGGACCGCCTACAATGAGCAGTTCTTC. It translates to CASSLAINPGTAYNEQFF. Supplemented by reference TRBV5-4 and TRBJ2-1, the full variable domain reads ETGVTQSPTHLIKTRGQQVTLRCSSQSGHNTVSWYQQALGQGPQFIFQYYREEENGRGNFPPRFSGLQFPNYSSELNVNALELDDSALYLCASSLAINPGTAYNEQFFGPGTRLTVL.

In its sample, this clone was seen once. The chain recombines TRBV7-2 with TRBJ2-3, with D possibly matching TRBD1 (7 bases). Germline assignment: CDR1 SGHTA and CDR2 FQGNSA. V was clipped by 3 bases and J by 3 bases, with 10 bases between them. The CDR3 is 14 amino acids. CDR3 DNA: TGTGCCAGCAGCTTGGCAGGGGGGACAGATACGCAGTATTTT. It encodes CASSLAGGTDTQYF.